Below, 14 T cell receptor beta chains from the same sample are listed, as sequenced in a study of graft-versus-host responses after intestinal transplantation. The repertoire was sequenced with immunoSEQ multiplex PCR; TCRdb's copy has only in-frame clones and lacks some. The profile shows around 120,000 clones, about nine tenths of them singletons. These receptors have no known antigen. Source: unstimulated CD4+ T cells sorted from spleen or lymph node cells, taken before intestinal transplant. These receptors all come from a human donor who received an intestinal transplant.

The chain is built from TRBV7-8 and TRBJ1-6; D is undetermined. The ends were cut back, 0 bases at V and 4 bases at J, with 16 bases in the middle. The CDR3 totals 18 residues. Germline CDR1 and CDR2: SGHVS and FQNEAQ. In nucleotides, the CDR3 is TGTGCCAGCAGCTTAGCACGGGAGGGAACGCCGTATAATTCACCCCTCCACTTT. Amino acid sequence: CASSLAREGTPYNSPLHF.

This chain links TRBV2 with TRBJ2-7, with D possibly matching TRBD1 (6 bases). Trimming shortened V by 4 bases and J by 4 bases, and 17 bases separated the two germline ends. The CDR3 length is 15 residues. Germline CDR1 and CDR2: SNHLY and FYNNEI. This chain's CDR3 is CASSGNRDQLYEQYF. CDR3 nucleotides: TGTGCCAGCAGTGGGAACAGGGACCAACTATACGAGCAGTACTTC.

The chain recombines TRBV7-9 with TRBJ2-2; 9 bases are a match to TRBD2. V shed 6 bases, J shed 2 bases, and the junction held 10 bases outside the gene matches. Germline CDR1 reads SEHNR; CDR2 reads FQNEAQ (reference sequence). The CDR3 has 17 amino acids. Here the CDR3 DNA reads TGTGCCAGCAGGGCGCTAGGACTAGCGACTAACACCGGGGAGCTGTTTTTT. Encoded protein: CASRALGLATNTGELFF.

V usage is TRBV2 and J usage is TRBJ1-1; D may be TRBD1 (6 bases). The length of the CDR3 is 11 residues. Germline values: CDR1 SNHLY, CDR2 FYNNEI. V gave up 3 bases and J gave up 10 bases, with 9 bases separating them. In DNA form, the CDR3 reads TGTGCCAGCAGTGACATAGGGGGAGCTTTCTTT. Protein sequence: CASSDIGGAFF.

The chain couples TRBV28 to TRBJ2-5; TRBD2 matches at 10 bases. Germline CDR1 MDHEN, CDR2 SYDVKM. V was pared by 3 bases and J by 4 bases, with 8 bases of the junction left unmatched. The CDR3 consists of 16 residues. The CDR3 reads CASSLNSGRRGETQYF. The CDR3 nucleotides read TGTGCCAGCAGTTTGAATAGCGGGAGGAGGGGAGAGACCCAGTACTTC. Full variable domain (missing parts from reference TRBV28 and TRBJ2-5): DVKVTQSSRYLVKRTGEKVFLECVQDMDHENMFWYRQDPGLGLRLIYFSYDVKMKEKGDIPEGYSVSREKKERFSLILESASTNQTSMYLCASSLNSGRRGETQYFGPGTRLLVL.

This clone was seen only a few times. The chain uses TRBV30 and TRBJ2-3; D is ambiguous. In germline, CDR1 is GTSNPN, CDR2 SVGIG (reference sequence). CDR3 length equals 11 residues. V lost 4 bases, J lost 0 bases, and 2 bases lay in between. The CDR3 bases are TGTGCCTGGACTAGCACAGATACGCAGTATTTT. It specifies CAWTSTDTQYF.

The V call is TRBV7-2, the J call TRBJ2-7; D possibly corresponds to TRBD1 (6 bases). CDR3 length: 14 residues. From germline, CDR1 is SGHTA and CDR2 FQGNSA. V lost 4 bases and J lost 3, with 13 bases in between. The CDR3 is CASSSRDNHYEQYF. CDR3 nucleotides: TGTGCCAGCAGCTCCCGGGACAATCACTACGAGCAGTACTTC.

J is TRBJ2-1 and V is TRBV27; 11 bases are a match to TRBD2. Germline CDR1 and CDR2: MNHEY and SMNVEV (reference sequence). With 4 bases clipped from V and 6 bases from J, the junction kept 11 bases outside the gene matches. The CDR3 loop spans 17 amino acids. CDR3 bases: TGTGCCAGCAGTTACCCTTCCCTAGCGGGAGGTTCCAATGAGCAGTTCTTC. Residues: CASSYPSLAGGSNEQFF.

The rearrangement uses TRBV29-1 and TRBJ1-3, with D tentatively TRBD1 (6 bases). V was cut by 8 bases and J by 4 bases, with 15 bases left in between. Germline V gives CDR1 SQVTM, CDR2 ANQGSEA. The CDR3 sequence is 13 residues long. CDR3 sequence (DNA): TGCAGCATCAATTCAGGGGCGGGAAACACCATATATTTT. It specifies CSINSGAGNTIYF.

CDR3 sequence (DNA): TGTGCCAGCAGCCTACGAAGCGGGGCCCACAATGAGCAGTTCTTC. It specifies CASSLRSGAHNEQFF. The genes are TRBV5-4 and TRBJ2-1; 7 positions agree with TRBD2. The CDR3 spans 15 residues. V lost 4 bases and J lost 5; bases outside the gene matches: 9. Germline V CDR1 and CDR2: SGHNT, YYREEE (reference sequence).

V is TRBV5-1 and J is TRBJ1-3; the match to TRBD1 covers 8 bases. From germline, CDR1 is SGHRS and CDR2 YFSETQ. This CDR3 contains 15 residues. The V gene end was trimmed by 3 bases and the J gene end by 2 bases; junction bases not matched to a gene: 4. The CDR3 DNA is TGCGCCAGCAGCTCGAGGGGACAGGCTGGAAACACCATATATTTT. Protein product: CASSSRGQAGNTIYF.

This chain uses TRBV7-2 with TRBJ1-1; 8 bases line up with TRBD1. In germline, CDR1 is SGHTA, CDR2 FQGNSA. This CDR3 has 16 residues. With 2 bases clipped from V and 3 bases from J, the junction kept 8 bases outside the gene matches. CDR3: CASSLRGQAGYTEAFF. The CDR3 DNA sequence: TGTGCCAGCAGCTTACGGGGACAGGCGGGGTACACTGAAGCTTTCTTT.

There are a few counts of this clone. V usage is TRBV6-6 and J usage is TRBJ1-5; D ambiguous. Trimming removed 1 base from V and 3 bases from J, with 7 bases in between. Per germline, CDR1 MNHNY and CDR2 SVGAGI (reference sequence). The CDR3 has 14 residues. The CDR3 here is CASSYLNNNQPQHF. CDR3 nucleotides: TGTGCCAGCAGTTACTTGAACAACAATCAGCCCCAGCATTTT.

A few counts support this clone. The chain carries TRBV6-1 and TRBJ2-7; 8 bases line up with TRBD1. Germline assignment: CDR1 MNHNS and CDR2 SASEGT. This CDR3 contains 14 residues. V trimming: 5 bases; J trimming: 0 bases; junction bases outside the gene matches: 3. The CDR3 region has the DNA TGTGCCAGCAGTTGGGACAGGTTCTCCTACGAGCAGTACTTC. Translating gives CASSWDRFSYEQYF.